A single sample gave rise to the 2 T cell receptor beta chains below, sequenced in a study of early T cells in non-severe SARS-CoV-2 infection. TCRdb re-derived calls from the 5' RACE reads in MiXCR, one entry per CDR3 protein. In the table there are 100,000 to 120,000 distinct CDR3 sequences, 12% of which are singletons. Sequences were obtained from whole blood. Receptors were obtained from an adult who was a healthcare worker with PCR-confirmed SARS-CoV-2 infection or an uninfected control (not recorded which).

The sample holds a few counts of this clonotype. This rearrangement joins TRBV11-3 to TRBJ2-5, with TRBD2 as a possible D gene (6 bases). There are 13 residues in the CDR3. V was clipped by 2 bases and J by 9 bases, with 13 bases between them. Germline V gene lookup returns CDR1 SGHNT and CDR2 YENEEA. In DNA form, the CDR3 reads TGTGCCAGCAGCTTAAGGGACTTAGGGGCCCAGTACTTC. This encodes CASSLRDLGAQYF.

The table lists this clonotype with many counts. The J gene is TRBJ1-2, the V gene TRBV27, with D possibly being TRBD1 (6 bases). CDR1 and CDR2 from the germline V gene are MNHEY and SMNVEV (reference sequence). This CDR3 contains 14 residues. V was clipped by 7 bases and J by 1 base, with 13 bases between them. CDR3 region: CASKPTGYNYGYTF. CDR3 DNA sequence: TGTGCCAGCAAACCTACAGGGTATAACTATGGCTACACCTTC.